Sequencing of this T cell receptor beta chain was carried out in a study of cytomegalovirus exposure and HLA in healthy donors. General study results and limits: At a 0.05 false discovery rate, a later analysis found approximately 15,000 TCR beta sequences to be associated with HLA alleles. Several of the most significant clusters appeared linked to common viral pathogens, based on a later analysis.

As concerns this clone: What it binds is unknown.

The J segment lost 3 bases and the V segment lost 6 bases, leaving 7 bases of the junction unmatched. There are 14 residues in the CDR3. Germline V gene sequence: CDR1 SGHDT, CDR2 YYEEEE. 60 Vbeta and 13 Jbeta primers were used in PCR. The protocol was immunoSEQ multiplex PCR, while the TCRdb copy is restricted to in-frame clones and leaves out a portion. The data contain some 150,000 clones, about two thirds of them seen just once; the ten biggest clones take up over 2.5%. Sequenced sample: PBMCs. The chain is built from TRBV5-6 and TRBJ2-5; TRBD2 agrees at 8 bases. This clonotype was sampled from a woman in her thirties in good health and CMV-seronegative. CDR3 residues: CASTTGGGKETQYF. In DNA, the CDR3 is TGTGCCAGCACCACCGGGGGGGGAAAAGAGACCCAGTACTTC.